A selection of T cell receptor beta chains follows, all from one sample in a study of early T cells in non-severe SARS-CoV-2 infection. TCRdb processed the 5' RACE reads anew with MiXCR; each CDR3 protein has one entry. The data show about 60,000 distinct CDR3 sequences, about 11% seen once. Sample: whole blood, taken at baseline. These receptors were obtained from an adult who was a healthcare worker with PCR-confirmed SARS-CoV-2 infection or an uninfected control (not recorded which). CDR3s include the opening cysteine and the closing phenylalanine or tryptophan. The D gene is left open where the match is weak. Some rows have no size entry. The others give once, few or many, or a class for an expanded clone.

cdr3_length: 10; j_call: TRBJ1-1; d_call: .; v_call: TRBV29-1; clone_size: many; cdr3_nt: TGCAGCGCCGGGGACACTGAAGCTTTCTTT; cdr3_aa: CSAGDTEAFF
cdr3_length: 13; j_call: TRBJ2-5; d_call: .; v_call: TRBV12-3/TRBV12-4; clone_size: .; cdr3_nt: TGTGCCAGCAGGACCGGGGCACAAGAGACCCAGTACTTC; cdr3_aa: CASRTGAQETQYF
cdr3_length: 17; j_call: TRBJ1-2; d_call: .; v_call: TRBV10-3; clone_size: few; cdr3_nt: TGTGCCATCAGTGAGACCAAGCGGGACATTCGTAACTATGGCTACACCTTC; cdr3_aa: CAISETKRDIRNYGYTF
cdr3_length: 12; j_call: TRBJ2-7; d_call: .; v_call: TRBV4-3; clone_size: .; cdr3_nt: TGCGCCAGCAGCCAAGAGAAGGGGGAGCAGTACTTC; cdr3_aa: CASSQEKGEQYF
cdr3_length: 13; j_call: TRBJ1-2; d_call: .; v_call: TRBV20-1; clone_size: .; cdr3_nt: TGCAGTGCCCCCCCGGAACTAGCCTCTGGCTACACCTTC; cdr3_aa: CSAPPELASGYTF
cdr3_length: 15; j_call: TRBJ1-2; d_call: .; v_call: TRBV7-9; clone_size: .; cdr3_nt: TGTGCCAGCAGCTATCCTACGACAGGTTCCTATGGCTACACCTTC; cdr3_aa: CASSYPTTGSYGYTF
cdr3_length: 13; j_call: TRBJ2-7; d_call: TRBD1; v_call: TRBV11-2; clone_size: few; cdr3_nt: TGTGCCAGCAGCCCTTTCTCCGGGACAGGGCCGAGCTTC; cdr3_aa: CASSPFSGTGPSF
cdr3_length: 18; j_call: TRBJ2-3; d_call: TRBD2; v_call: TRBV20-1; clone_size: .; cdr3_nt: TGCAGTGCTAGAGATCCCTCGCCTCTAGCGGGGGGCAGGGATACGCAGTATTTT; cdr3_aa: CSARDPSPLAGGRDTQYF
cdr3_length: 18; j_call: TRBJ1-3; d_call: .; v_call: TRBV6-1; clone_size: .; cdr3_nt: TGTGCCAGCAGGGCGGGGGGACCGAGCCTTAACTCTGGAAACACCATATATTTT; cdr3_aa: CASRAGGPSLNSGNTIYF
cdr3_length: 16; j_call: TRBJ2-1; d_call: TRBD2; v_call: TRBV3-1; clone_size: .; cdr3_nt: TGTGCCAGCAGCCCAAGCGGGGGGTCCTCCTACAATGAGCAGTTCTTC; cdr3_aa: CASSPSGGSSYNEQFF
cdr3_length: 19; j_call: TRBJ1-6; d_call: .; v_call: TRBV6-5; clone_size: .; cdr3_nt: TGTGCCAGCAGTTACTCGGCTCGGGGAAGCAGCTCCTATAATTCACCCCTCCACTTT; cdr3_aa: CASSYSARGSSSYNSPLHF
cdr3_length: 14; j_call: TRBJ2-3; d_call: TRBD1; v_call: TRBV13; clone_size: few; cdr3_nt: TGTGCCAGCATTTACAGGGGTGGTCCAGATACGCAGTATTTT; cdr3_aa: CASIYRGGPDTQYF
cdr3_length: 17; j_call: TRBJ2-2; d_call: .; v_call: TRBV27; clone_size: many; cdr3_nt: TGTGCCAGCAGACCTGCGAGGACAAAAAAAATAACCGGGGAGCTGTTTTTT; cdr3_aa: CASRPARTKKITGELFF
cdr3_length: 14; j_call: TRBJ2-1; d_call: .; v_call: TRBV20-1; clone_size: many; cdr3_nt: TGCAGTGCTATCAACCGGGGAGCGAATGGTGAGCAGTTCTTC; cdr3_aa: CSAINRGANGEQFF
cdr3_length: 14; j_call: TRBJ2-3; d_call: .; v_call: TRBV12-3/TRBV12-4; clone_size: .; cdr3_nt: TGTGCCAGCAGCTCCGAAGCGGTAGGTGATACGCAGTATTTT; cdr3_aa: CASSSEAVGDTQYF
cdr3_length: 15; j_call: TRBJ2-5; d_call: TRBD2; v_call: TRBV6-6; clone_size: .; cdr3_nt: TGTGCCAGCATTGAAACGGGACTAGCTATGGAGACCCAGTACTTC; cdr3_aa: CASIETGLAMETQYF
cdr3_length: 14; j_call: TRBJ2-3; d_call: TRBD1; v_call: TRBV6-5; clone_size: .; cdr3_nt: TGTGCCAGCAGGACCTCAGGGGGCGGGGATACGCAGTATTTT; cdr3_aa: CASRTSGGGDTQYF
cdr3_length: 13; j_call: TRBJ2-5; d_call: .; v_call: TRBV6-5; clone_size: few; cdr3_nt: TGTGCCAGCGCCAGGGTAGCAAAAGAGACCCAGTACTTC; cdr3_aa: CASARVAKETQYF
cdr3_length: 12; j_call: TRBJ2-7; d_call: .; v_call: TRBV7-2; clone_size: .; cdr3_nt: TGTGCCAGCAGCTTACACAACTACGAGCAGTACTTC; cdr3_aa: CASSLHNYEQYF
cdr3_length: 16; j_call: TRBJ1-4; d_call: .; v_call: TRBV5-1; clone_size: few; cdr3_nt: TGCGCCAGCAGCTCTGAGGGACATGCAACTAATGAAAAACTGTTTTTT; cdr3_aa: CASSSEGHATNEKLFF
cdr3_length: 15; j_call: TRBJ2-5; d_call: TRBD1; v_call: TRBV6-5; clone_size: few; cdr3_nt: TGTGCCAGCAGGGCTGGGGGACAGGGACAAGAGACCCAGTACTTC; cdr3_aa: CASRAGGQGQETQYF
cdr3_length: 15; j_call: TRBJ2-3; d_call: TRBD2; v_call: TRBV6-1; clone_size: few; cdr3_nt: TGTGCCAGCAGTGCGACTAGCGCTATGCCAGATACGCAGTATTTT; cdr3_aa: CASSATSAMPDTQYF
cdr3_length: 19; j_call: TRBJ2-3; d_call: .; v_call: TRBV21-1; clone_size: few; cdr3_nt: TGTGCCAGCAGCAAAGGGGGACTAGCGGGGTTTCGGAATACAGATACGCAGTATTTT; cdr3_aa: CASSKGGLAGFRNTDTQYF
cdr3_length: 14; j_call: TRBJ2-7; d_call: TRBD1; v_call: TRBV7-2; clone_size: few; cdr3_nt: TGTGCCAGCAGCGTGGGACAGAAAACCTACGAGCAGTACTTC; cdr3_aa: CASSVGQKTYEQYF
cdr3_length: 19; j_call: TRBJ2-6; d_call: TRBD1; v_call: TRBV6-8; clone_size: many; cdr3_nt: TGTGCCAGCAGGGGACAGGTCGGCCCAGATCGCTCTGGGGCCAACGTCCTGACTTTC; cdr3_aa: CASRGQVGPDRSGANVLTF
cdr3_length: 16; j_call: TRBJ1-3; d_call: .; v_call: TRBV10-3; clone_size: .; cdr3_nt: TGTGCCATCAGTGCGAAAGGGGCCGTCTCTGGAAACACCATATATTTT; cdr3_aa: CAISAKGAVSGNTIYF
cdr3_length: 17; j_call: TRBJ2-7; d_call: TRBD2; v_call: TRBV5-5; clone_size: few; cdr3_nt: TGTGCCAGCAGCTCCCCGGGACTAGCGGGGGTTACCTACGAGCAGTACTTC; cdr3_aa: CASSSPGLAGVTYEQYF
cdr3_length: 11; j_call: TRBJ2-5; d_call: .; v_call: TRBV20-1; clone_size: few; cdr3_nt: TGCAGTGCTAGAGTGGGGCAGACCCAGTACTTC; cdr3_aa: CSARVGQTQYF
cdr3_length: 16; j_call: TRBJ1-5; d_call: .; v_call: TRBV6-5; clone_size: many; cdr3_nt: TGTGCCAGCAGCTCCCTCACAGGGCGTCTGAATCAGCCCCAGCATTTT; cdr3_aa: CASSSLTGRLNQPQHF
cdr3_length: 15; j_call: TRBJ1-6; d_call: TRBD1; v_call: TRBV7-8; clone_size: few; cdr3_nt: TGTGCCAGCAGCCTAGGGACAGCTGTGAATTCACCCCTCCACTTT; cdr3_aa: CASSLGTAVNSPLHF
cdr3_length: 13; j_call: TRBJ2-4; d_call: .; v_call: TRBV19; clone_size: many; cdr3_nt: TGTGCCAGTAGTATAATCGCCTCGGGCATTCAGTACTTC; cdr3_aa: CASSIIASGIQYF
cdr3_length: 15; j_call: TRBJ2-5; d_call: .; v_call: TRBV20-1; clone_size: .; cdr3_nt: TGCAGTGCTTTTAGGCTAGGCACAGGTTCAGAGACCCAGTACTTC; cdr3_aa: CSAFRLGTGSETQYF
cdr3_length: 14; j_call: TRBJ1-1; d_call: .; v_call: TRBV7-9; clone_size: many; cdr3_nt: TGTGCCAGCAGCTTAGAGGGATCCGGGAGTGAAGCTTTCTTT; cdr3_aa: CASSLEGSGSEAFF